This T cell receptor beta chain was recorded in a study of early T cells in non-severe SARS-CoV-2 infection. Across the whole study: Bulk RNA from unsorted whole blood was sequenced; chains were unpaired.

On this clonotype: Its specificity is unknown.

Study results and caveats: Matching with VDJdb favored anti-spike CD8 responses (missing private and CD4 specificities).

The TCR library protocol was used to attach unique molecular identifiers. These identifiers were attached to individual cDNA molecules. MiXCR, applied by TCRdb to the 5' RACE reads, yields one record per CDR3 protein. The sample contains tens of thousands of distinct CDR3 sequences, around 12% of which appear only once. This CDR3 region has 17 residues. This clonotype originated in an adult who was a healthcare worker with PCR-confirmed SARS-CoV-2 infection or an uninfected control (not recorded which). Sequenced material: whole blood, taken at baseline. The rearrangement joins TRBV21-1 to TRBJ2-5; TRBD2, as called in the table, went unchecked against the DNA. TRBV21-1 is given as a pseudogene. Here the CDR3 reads CASSIRGLAGDVETQYF. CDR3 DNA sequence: TGTGCCAGCAGCATCCGAGGACTAGCGGGGGATGTGGAGACCCAGTACTTC.